This TCR beta chain was captured by sequencing in a study of cytomegalovirus exposure and HLA in healthy donors. Study results and limitations: In an earlier analysis, in 540 or so donors, most V segments appeared productive either ~87% or ~30% of the time. A later analysis by the authors found several of the most significant clusters apparently linked to common viral pathogens. A missense DCLRE1C variant was associated with V- and J-gene trimming of TCR beta chains in a later analysis, and an independent cohort replicated the association.

The PCR employed 60 Vbeta primers together with 13 Jbeta primers. Produced via immunoSEQ multiplex PCR; TCRdb's table is partial and in-frame only. The sample has just over 80,000 clones, and its top ten clones hold less than 1.5%. The CDR3 loop spans 13 amino acids. Germline CDR1 and CDR2: SGHAT and FQNNGV. The V end was cut by 3 bases, the J end by 2 bases, with 8 bases between. A note on this clone: The antigen remains undetermined.

The rearrangement links TRBV11-2 to TRBJ2-7, with D maybe TRBD1 (6 bases). Sequencing was done on a sample of PBMCs. The clonotype comes from a woman in her 30s in good health and CMV-seronegative. The chain's CDR3 is CASSLYRAYEQYF. In DNA, the CDR3 is TGTGCCAGCAGCTTGTACAGGGCCTACGAGCAGTACTTC.